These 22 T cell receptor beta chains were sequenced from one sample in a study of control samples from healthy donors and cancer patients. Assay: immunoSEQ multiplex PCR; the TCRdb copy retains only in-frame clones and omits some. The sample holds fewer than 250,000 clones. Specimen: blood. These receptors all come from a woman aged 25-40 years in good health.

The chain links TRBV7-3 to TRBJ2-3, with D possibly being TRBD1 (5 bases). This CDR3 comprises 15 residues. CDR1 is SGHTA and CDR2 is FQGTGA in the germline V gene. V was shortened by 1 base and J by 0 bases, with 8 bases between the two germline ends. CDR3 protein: CASSLIGASTDTQYF. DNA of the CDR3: TGTGCCAGCAGCTTAATTGGGGCTAGCACAGATACGCAGTATTTT.

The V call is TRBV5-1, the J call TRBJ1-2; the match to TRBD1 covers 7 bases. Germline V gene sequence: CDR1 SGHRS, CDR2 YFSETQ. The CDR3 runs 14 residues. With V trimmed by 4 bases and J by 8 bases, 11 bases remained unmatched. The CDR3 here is CASSPGGEGLGYTF. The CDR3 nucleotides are TGCGCCAGCAGCCCAGGGGGAGAGGGGCTGGGCTACACCTTC.

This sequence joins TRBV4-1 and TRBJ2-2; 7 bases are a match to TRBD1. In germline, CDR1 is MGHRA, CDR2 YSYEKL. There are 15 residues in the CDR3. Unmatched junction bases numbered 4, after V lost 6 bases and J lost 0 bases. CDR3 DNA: TGCGCCAGCAGACAACAGGGGTCGAACACCGGGGAGCTGTTTTTT. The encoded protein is CASRQQGSNTGELFF.

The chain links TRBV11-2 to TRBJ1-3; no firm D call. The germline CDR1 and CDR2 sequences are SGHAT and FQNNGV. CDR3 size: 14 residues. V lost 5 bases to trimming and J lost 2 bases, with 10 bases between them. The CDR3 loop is CASSLSRPGNTIYF. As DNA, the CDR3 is TGTGCCAGCAGCCTTTCCAGGCCTGGAAACACCATATATTTT. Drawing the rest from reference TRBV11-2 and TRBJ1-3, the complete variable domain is EAGVAQSPRYKIIEKRQSVAFWCNPISGHATLYWYQQILGQGPKLLIQFQNNGVVDDSQLPKDRFSAERLKGVDSTLKIQPAKLEDSAVYLCASSLSRPGNTIYFGEGSWLTVV.

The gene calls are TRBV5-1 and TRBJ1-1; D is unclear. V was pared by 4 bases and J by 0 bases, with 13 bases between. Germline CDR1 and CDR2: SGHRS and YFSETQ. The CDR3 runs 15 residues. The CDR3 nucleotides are TGCGCCAGCAGCCTAGAGGGCAGGATGAACACTGAAGCTTTCTTT. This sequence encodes CASSLEGRMNTEAFF.

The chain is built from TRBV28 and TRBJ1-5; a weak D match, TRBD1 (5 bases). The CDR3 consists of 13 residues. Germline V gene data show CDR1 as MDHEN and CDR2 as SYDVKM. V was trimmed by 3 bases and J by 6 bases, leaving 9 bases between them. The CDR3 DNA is TGTGCCAGCAGTTTTGGGGGGGGTCAGCCCCAGCATTTT. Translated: CASSFGGGQPQHF.

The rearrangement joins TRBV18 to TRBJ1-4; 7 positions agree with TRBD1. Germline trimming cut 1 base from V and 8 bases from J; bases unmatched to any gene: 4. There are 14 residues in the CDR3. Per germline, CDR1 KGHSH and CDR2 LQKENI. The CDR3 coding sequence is TGTGCCAGCTCACCACAGGGGGCAGGGGAAAAACTGTTTTTT. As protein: CASSPQGAGEKLFF.

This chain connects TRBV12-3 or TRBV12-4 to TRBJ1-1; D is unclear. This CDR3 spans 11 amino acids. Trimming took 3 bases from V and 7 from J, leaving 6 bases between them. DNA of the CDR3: TGTGCCAGCAGTTTGAACCATGAAGCTTTCTTT. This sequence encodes CASSLNHEAFF.

The chain's CDR3 is CASSEAPWGSQYF. CDR3 DNA: TGTGCCAGCAGTGAAGCCCCCTGGGGGTCGCAGTATTTT. The gene calls are TRBV6-1 and TRBJ2-3, with D perhaps matching TRBD1 or TRBD2 (5 bases each). The germline gives CDR1 MNHNS, CDR2 SASEGT. Trimming removed 0 bases from V and 10 bases from J, with 11 bases in between. This CDR3 contains 13 residues.

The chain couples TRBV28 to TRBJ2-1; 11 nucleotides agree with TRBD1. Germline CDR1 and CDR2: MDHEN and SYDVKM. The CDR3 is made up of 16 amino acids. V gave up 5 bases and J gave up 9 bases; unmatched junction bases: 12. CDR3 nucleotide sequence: TGTGCCAGCAGTCTACCCTTAGGGACAGGGGGGGGTGAGCAGTTCTTC. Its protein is CASSLPLGTGGGEQFF.

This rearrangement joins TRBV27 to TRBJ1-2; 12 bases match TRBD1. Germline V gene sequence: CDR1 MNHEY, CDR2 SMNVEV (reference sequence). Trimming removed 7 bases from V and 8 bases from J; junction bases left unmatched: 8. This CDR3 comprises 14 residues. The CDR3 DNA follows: TGTGCCAGCACCTCCGGGACAGGGGGCATAGGCTACACCTTC. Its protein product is CASTSGTGGIGYTF.

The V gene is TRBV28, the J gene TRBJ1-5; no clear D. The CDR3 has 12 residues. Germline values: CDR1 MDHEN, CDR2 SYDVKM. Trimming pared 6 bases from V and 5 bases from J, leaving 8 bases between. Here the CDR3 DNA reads TGTGCCAGCAGCCTTTCTGATCAGCCCCAGCATTTT. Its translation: CASSLSDQPQHF.

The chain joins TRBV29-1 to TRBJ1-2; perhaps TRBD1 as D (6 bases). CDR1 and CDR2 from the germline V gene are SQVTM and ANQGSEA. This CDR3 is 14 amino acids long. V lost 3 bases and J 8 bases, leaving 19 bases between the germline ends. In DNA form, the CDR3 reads TGCAGCGTTGAGGCAGGGGTAGAGGGAGAGGGCTACACCTTC. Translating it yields CSVEAGVEGEGYTF.

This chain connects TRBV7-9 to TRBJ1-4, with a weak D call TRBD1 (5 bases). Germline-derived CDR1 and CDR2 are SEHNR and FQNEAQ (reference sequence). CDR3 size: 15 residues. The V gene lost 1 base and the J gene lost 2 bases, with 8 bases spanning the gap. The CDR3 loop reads CASSLGGGTNEKLFF. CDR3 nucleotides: TGTGCCAGCAGCTTAGGCGGGGGGACTAATGAAAAACTGTTTTTT.

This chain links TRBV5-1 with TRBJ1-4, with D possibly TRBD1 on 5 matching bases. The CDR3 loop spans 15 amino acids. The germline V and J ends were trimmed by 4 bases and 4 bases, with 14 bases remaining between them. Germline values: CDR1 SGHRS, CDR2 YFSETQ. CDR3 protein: CASSPLRGGNEKLFF. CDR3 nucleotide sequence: TGCGCCAGCAGCCCCCTGCGTGGGGGTAATGAAAAACTGTTTTTT. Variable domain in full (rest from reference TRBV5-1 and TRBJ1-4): KAGVTQTPRYLIKTRGQQVTLSCSPISGHRSVSWYQQTPGQGLQFLFEYFSETQRNKGNFPGRFSGRQFSNSRSEMNVSTLELGDSALYLCASSPLRGGNEKLFFGSGTQLSVL.

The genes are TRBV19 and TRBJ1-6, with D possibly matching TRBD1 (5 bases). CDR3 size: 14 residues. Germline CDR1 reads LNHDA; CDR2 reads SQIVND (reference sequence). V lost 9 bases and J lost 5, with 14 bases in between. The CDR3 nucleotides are TGTGCCAGCCGCGCGGGACCCGATAATTCACCCCTCCACTTT. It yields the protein CASRAGPDNSPLHF. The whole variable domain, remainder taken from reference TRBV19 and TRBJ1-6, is DGGITQSPKYLFRKEGQNVTLSCEQNLNHDAMYWYRQDPGQGLRLIYYSQIVNDFQKGDIAEGYSVSREKKESFPLTVTSAQKNPTAFYLCASRAGPDNSPLHFGNGTRLTVT.

DNA for the CDR3: TGTGCCAGCAGTCCCGGGACAGCTAGGTCGTCCGACACTGAAGCTTTCTTT. This translates into CASSPGTARSSDTEAFF. The chain uses TRBV28 and TRBJ1-1, with 7 positions matching TRBD1. This CDR3 spans 17 amino acids. Losses at the gene ends were 5 bases for V and 3 bases for J; bases not matched to a gene: 15. CDR1 and CDR2 (germline): MDHEN, SYDVKM.

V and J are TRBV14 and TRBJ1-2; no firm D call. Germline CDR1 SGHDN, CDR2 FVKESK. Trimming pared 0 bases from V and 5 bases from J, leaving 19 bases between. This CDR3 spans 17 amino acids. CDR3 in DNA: TGTGCCAGCAGCCAAGAACCTCGAAGGGAGGTGGAGTATGGCTACACCTTC. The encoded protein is CASSQEPRREVEYGYTF. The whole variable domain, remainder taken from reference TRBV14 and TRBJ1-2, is EAGVTQFPSHSVIEKGQTVTLRCDPISGHDNLYWYRRVMGKEIKFLLHFVKESKQDESGMPNNRFLAERTGGTYSTLKVQPAELEDSGVYFCASSQEPRREVEYGYTFGSGTRLTVV.

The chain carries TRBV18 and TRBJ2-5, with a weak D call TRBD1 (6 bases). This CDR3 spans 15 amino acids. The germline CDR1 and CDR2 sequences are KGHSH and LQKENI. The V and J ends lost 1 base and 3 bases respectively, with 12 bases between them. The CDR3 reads CASSPRGQTKETQYF. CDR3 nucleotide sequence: TGTGCCAGCTCACCACGAGGACAGACCAAAGAGACCCAGTACTTC.

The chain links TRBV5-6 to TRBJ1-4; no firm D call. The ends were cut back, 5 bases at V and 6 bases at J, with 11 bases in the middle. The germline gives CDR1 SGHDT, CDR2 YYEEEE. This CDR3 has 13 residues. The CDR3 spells CASSGHTYEKLFF. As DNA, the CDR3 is TGTGCCAGCAGTGGTCACACCTATGAAAAACTGTTTTTT.

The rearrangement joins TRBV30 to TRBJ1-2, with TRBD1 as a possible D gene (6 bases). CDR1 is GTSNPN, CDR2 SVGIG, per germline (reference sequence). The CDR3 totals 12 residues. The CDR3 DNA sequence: TGTGCAACCGTACAGGGTGGCTATGGCTACACCTTC. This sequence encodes CATVQGGYGYTF.

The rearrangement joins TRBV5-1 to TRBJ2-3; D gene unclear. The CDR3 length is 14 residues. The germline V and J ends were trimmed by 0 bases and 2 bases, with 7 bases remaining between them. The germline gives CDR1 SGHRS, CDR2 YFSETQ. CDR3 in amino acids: CASSLGNDTDTQYF. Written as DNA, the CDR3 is TGCGCCAGCAGCTTGGGCAATGACACAGATACGCAGTATTTT. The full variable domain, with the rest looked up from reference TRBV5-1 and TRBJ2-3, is KAGVTQTPRYLIKTRGQQVTLSCSPISGHRSVSWYQQTPGQGLQFLFEYFSETQRNKGNFPGRFSGRQFSNSRSEMNVSTLELGDSALYLCASSLGNDTDTQYFGPGTRLTVL.